This T cell receptor (beta chain) came from a study of CD8 T cells in Susac syndrome. Random-hexamer reverse transcription was applied to roughly 0.5 to 1 ug RNA. Via MiXCR, TCRdb re-called the immunoSEQ multiplex PCR reads, giving one row per CDR3 protein. This sample has about 250,000 distinct CDR3 sequences, with about 93% found just once. The patients who served as multiple sclerosis controls were treatment-naive and had stable or active relapsing-remitting disease that fulfilled the revised McDonald criteria. The sequencing input was CD4+ T cells from PBMCs. The TCR comes from a human donor with multiple sclerosis.

DNA of the CDR3: TGTGCCTGGAGTCAGGGGTGGACTGAAGCTTTCTTT. Translating it yields CAWSQGWTEAFF. The chain combines TRBV30 with TRBJ1-1; tentative D call: TRBD1 (6 bases). Germline loops: CDR1 GTSNPN, CDR2 SVGIG (reference sequence). The V gene lost 2 bases and the J gene lost 5 bases, with 9 bases spanning the gap. The CDR3 spans 12 residues.